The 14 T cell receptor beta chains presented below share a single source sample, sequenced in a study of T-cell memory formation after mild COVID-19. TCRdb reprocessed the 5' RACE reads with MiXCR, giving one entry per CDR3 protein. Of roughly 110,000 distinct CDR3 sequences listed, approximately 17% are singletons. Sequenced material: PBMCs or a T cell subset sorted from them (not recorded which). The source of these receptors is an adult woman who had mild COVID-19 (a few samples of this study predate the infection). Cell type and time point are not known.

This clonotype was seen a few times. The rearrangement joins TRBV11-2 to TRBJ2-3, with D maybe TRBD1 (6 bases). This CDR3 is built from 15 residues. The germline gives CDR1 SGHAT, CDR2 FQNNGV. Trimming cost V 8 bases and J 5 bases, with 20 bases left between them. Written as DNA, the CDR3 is TGTGCCAGCCGCGATCCTGGGACACTTGGAGATACGCAGTATTTT. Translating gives CASRDPGTLGDTQYF.

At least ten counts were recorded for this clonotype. The CDR3 protein is CASSFSTDTQYF. The CDR3 region has the DNA TGTGCCAGCAGCTTTAGCACAGATACGCAGTATTTT. The chain carries TRBV7-6 and TRBJ2-3; D uncertain. With 3 bases removed from V and 0 bases from J, the gap between germline ends came to 1 base. The CDR3 runs 12 residues. Germline loops: CDR1 SGHVS, CDR2 FNYEAQ.

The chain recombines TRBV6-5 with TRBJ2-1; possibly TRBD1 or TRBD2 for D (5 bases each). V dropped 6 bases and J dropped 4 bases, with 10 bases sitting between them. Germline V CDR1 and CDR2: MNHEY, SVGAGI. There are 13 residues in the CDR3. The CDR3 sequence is CASRGTVYNEQFF. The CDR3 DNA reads TGTGCCAGCAGGGGGACGGTTTACAATGAGCAGTTCTTC.

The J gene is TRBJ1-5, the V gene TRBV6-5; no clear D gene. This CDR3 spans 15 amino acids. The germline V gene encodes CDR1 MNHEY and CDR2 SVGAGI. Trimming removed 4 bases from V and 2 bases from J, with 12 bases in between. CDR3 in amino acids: CASSSNRAGNQPQHF. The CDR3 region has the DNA TGTGCCAGCAGTTCCAACAGAGCAGGCAATCAGCCCCAGCATTTT.

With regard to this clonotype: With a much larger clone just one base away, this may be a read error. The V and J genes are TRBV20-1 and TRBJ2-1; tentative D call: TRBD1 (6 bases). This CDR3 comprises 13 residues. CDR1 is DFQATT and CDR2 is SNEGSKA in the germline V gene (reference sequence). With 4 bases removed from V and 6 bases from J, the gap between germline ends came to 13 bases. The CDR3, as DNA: TGCAGTGCTACGGACAGTGGGGTCAATGAGCAGTTCTTC. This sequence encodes CSATDSGVNEQFF.

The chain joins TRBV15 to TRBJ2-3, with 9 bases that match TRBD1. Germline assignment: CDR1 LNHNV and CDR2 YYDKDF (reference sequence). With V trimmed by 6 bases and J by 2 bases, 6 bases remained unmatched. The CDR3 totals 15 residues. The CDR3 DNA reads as TGTGCCACCAGGTCCGGGACAGGGCTCACAGATACGCAGTATTTT. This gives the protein CATRSGTGLTDTQYF. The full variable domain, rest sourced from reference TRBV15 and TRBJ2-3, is DAMVIQNPRYQVTQFGKPVTLSCSQTLNHNVMYWYQQKSSQAPKLLFHYYDKDFNNEADTPDNFQSRRPNTSFCFLDIRSPGLGDTAMYLCATRSGTGLTDTQYFGPGTRLTVL.

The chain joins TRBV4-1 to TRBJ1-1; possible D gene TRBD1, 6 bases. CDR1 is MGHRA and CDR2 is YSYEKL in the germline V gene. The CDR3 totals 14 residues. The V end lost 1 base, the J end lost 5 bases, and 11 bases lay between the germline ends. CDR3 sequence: CASSQGQALTEAFF. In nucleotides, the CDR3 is TGCGCCAGCAGCCAAGGACAGGCTTTAACTGAAGCTTTCTTT.

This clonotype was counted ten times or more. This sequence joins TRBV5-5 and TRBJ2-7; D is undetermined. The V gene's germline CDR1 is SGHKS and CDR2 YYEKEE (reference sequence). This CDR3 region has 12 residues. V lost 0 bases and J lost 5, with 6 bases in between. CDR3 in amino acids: CASSLATDEQYF. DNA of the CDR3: TGTGCCAGCAGCTTGGCCACGGACGAGCAGTACTTC.

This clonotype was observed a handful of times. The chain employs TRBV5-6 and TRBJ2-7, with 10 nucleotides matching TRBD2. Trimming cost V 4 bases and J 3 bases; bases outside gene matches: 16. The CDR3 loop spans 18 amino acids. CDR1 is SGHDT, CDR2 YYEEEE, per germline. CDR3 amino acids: CASSMGASSGRPLYEQYF. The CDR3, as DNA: TGTGCCAGCAGCATGGGGGCGTCTAGCGGGAGACCCCTCTACGAGCAGTACTTC.

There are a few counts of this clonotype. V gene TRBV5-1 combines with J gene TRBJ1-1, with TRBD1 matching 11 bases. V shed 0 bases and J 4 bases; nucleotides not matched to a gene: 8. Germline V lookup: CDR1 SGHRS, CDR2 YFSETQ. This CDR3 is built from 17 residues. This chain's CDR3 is CASSLGTGGLLGTEAFF. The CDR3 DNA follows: TGCGCCAGCAGCTTGGGGACAGGGGGCCTTCTGGGCACTGAAGCTTTCTTT.

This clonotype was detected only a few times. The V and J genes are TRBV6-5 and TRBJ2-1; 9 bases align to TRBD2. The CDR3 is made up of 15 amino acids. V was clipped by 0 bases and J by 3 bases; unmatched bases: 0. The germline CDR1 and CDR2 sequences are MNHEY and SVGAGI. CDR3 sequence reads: CASSYSSGSYNEQFF. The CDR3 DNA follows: TGTGCCAGCAGTTACTCTAGCGGGAGCTACAATGAGCAGTTCTTC.

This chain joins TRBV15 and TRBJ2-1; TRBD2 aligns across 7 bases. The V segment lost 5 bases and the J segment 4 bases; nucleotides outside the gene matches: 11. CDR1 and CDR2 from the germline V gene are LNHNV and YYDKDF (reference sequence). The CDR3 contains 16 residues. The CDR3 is CATSATGLAAYNEQFF. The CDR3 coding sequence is TGTGCCACCAGCGCAACCGGGCTAGCGGCTTACAATGAGCAGTTCTTC.

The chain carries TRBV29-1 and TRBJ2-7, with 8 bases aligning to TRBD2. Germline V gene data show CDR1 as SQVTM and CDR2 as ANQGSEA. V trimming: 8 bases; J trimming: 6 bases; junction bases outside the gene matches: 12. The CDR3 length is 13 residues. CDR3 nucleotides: TGCAGCTTTGTCCCAGCGGGAGTAGCCGAGCAGTACTTC. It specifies CSFVPAGVAEQYF.

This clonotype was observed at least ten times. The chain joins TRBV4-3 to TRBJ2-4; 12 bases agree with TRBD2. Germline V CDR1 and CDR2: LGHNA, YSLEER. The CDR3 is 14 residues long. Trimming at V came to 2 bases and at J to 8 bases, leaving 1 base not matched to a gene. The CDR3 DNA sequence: TGCGCCAGCAGCCAACTAGCGGGAGGGGACATTCAGTACTTC. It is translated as CASSQLAGGDIQYF.